These 3 T cell receptor beta chains share one sample of origin, sequenced in a study of OX40 agonist ivuxolimab in advanced cancers. Sequencing used immunoSEQ multiplex PCR; TCRdb keeps in-frame clones, though not all of them. This table holds roughly 41,000 clones, around 73% found once. The sequencing here drew on CD4+ or CD8+ T cells sorted from blood, taken in a trial of the OX40 agonist ivuxolimab. These receptor sequences come from an adult with an advanced solid tumor such as melanoma, head and neck, liver or kidney cancer.

The chain recombines TRBV28 with TRBJ1-5; the match to TRBD1 covers 9 bases. Unmatched junction bases numbered 4, after V lost 6 bases and J lost 7 bases. This CDR3 comprises 13 residues. Germline V CDR1 and CDR2: MDHEN, SYDVKM. CDR3 nucleotide sequence: TGTGCCAGCAGAGGGACAGGGAACCAGCCCCAGCATTTT. This gives the protein CASRGTGNQPQHF.

The J gene is TRBJ2-7, the V gene TRBV27; maybe TRBD2 (5 bases). Germline V CDR1 and CDR2: MNHEY, SMNVEV (reference sequence). The CDR3 sequence is 13 residues long. The V end lost 0 bases, the J end lost 3 bases, and 6 bases lay between the germline ends. CDR3 sequence (DNA): TGTGCCAGCAGTTTATCGACTAACTACGAGCAGTACTTC. This encodes CASSLSTNYEQYF.

The chain has TRBV9 and TRBJ1-2; TRBD1 matches at 7 bases. Germline-derived CDR1 and CDR2 are SGDLS and YYNGEE. V shed 2 bases, J shed 0 bases, and the junction held 4 bases outside the gene matches. This CDR3 spans 15 amino acids. In DNA, the CDR3 is TGTGCCAGCAGCGTGGGCGGGACAGCTAACTATGGCTACACCTTC. The encoded protein is CASSVGGTANYGYTF.